The 14 T cell receptor beta chains below were found in one sample sequenced in a study of blood T cell repertoires in COVID-19. Generated by immunoSEQ multiplex PCR, the TCRdb table keeps only in-frame clones and is missing some. The repertoire holds approximately 440,000 clones, with about nine tenths as singletons. The sample taken for sequencing was PBMCs or T cells enriched from blood (not recorded which). The source of these receptors is a woman under 30 who had recovered from COVID-19.

This clone was seen only a few times. The chain employs TRBV19 and TRBJ2-2; D is perhaps TRBD1 (7 bases). This CDR3 has 13 residues. The V and J ends lost 9 bases and 6 bases respectively, with 14 bases between them. Germline-derived CDR1 and CDR2 are LNHDA and SQIVND (reference sequence). The CDR3 bases are TGTGCCAGAAGAGACAGGGAGGCCGGGGAGCTGTTTTTT. This sequence encodes CARRDREAGELFF.

The chain employs TRBV5-1 and TRBJ2-2, with 7 bases that match TRBD1. CDR1 is SGHRS, CDR2 YFSETQ, per germline. This CDR3 is built from 15 residues. V gave up 2 bases and J gave up 4 bases; unmatched junction bases: 5. In DNA form, the CDR3 reads TGCGCCAGCAGCTTTGACAGGGCGGGCACCGGGGAGCTGTTTTTT. This encodes CASSFDRAGTGELFF.

The J gene is TRBJ1-2, the V gene TRBV27; D not certain. The V gene's germline CDR1 is MNHEY and CDR2 SMNVEV (reference sequence). Trimming removed 6 bases from V and 6 bases from J, with 23 bases in between. The CDR3 length is 16 residues. Here the CDR3 DNA reads TGTGCCAGCAGCCCCTTTCCCGTGAGGGAGGGAGATGGCTACACCTTC. Its translation: CASSPFPVREGDGYTF.

The CDR3 DNA sequence: TGTGCCAGCAGCTTAGCTGACAGTAAGAATGAGCAGTTCTTC. Its protein product is CASSLADSKNEQFF. The chain has TRBV7-9 and TRBJ2-1; a possible D gene is TRBD1 (5 bases). The CDR3 extends over 14 amino acids. Germline V gene sequence: CDR1 SEHNR, CDR2 FQNEAQ (reference sequence). Between the trimmed V and J ends, which lost 0 bases and 7 bases, there was a span of 10 bases.

This clone was found once. The V and J genes are TRBV5-1 and TRBJ2-7, with a tentative D call TRBD1 (6 bases). V was clipped by 0 bases and J by 0 bases, with 10 bases between them. The germline CDR1 and CDR2 sequences are SGHRS and YFSETQ. The CDR3 is 15 residues long. The CDR3 nucleotides read TGCGCCAGCAGCTTGGGGACAGCCTACTCCTACGAGCAGTACTTC. Translating it yields CASSLGTAYSYEQYF.

V usage is TRBV28 and J usage is TRBJ1-5; TRBD1 is a possible D gene (5 bases). The CDR3 totals 15 residues. Trimming cost V 1 base and J 3 bases, with 10 bases left between them. Germline V gene sequence: CDR1 MDHEN, CDR2 SYDVKM. Written as DNA, the CDR3 is TGTGCCAGCAGTTTATACAGGATAGACAATCAGCCCCAGCATTTT. Amino acid sequence: CASSLYRIDNQPQHF.

The chain is built from TRBV5-1 and TRBJ2-5, with TRBD1 as a possible D gene (6 bases). The V end lost 0 bases, the J end lost 3 bases, and 6 bases lay between the germline ends. Germline CDR1 SGHRS, CDR2 YFSETQ. The CDR3 is 13 amino acids. As DNA, the CDR3 is TGCGCCAGCAGCTTGGACAGGGAAGAGACCCAGTACTTC. Its translation: CASSLDREETQYF.

The rearrangement joins TRBV28 to TRBJ1-2, with 9 bases identical to TRBD1. The CDR3 is 17 amino acids. From germline, CDR1 is MDHEN and CDR2 SYDVKM. V shed 3 bases, J shed 7 bases, and the junction held 15 bases outside the gene matches. CDR3 residues: CASSLALRTGERIGYTF. Written as DNA, the CDR3 is TGTGCCAGCAGTTTGGCCCTACGGACAGGGGAAAGGATTGGCTACACCTTC.

There are a few counts of this clone. The rearrangement uses TRBV7-9 and TRBJ1-4; 9 nucleotides line up with TRBD1. With 5 bases clipped from V and 3 bases from J, the junction kept 7 bases outside the gene matches. This CDR3 has 16 residues. CDR1 is SEHNR, CDR2 FQNEAQ, per germline (reference sequence). The CDR3 protein is CASSPTGGEANEKLFF. The CDR3 DNA sequence: TGTGCCAGCAGCCCGACAGGGGGTGAGGCTAATGAAAAACTGTTTTTT.

The V call is TRBV6-5, the J call TRBJ1-5; perhaps TRBD1 as D (5 bases). This CDR3 contains 14 residues. V lost 2 bases, J lost 5 bases, and 10 bases lay in between. Germline CDR1 MNHEY, CDR2 SVGAGI. CDR3 in DNA: TGTGCCAGCAGTTACAGGTCAGGGTATCAGCCCCAGCATTTT. Protein sequence: CASSYRSGYQPQHF.

V gene TRBV9 combines with J gene TRBJ1-1; tentatively, D is TRBD1 (5 bases). This CDR3 comprises 15 residues. The V and J ends lost 4 bases and 5 bases respectively, with 18 bases between them. CDR1 SGDLS and CDR2 YYNGEE come from the germline V gene. The CDR3 here is CASSPFGRGNTEAFF. The CDR3, as DNA: TGTGCCAGCAGCCCCTTCGGGAGGGGAAATACTGAAGCTTTCTTT.

This chain joins TRBV2 and TRBJ1-2; 9 bases fit TRBD1. Looked up from germline, CDR1 is SNHLY and CDR2 is FYNNEI. The V gene end was trimmed by 8 bases and the J gene end by 2 bases; junction bases not matched to a gene: 9. The length of the CDR3 is 15 residues. CDR3 residues: CASLRDRVGNYGYTF. The CDR3 nucleotides are TGTGCCAGCCTGCGGGACAGGGTGGGAAACTATGGCTACACCTTC.

The gene calls are TRBV2 and TRBJ2-3; 12 nucleotides agree with TRBD2. CDR3 length: 18 amino acids. V lost 4 bases and J lost 1; bases outside the gene matches: 9. The germline gives CDR1 SNHLY, CDR2 FYNNEI. CDR3 region: CASSGPSSGGAGTDTQYF. CDR3 nucleotides: TGTGCCAGCAGTGGGCCGTCTAGCGGGGGGGCGGGCACAGATACGCAGTATTTT.

V gene TRBV5-8 combines with J gene TRBJ2-7, with D hard to call. CDR3 size: 14 residues. CDR1 and CDR2 (germline): SGHTS, YDEGEE. V gave up 1 base and J gave up 5 bases, with 13 bases separating them. CDR3 in amino acids: CASSLKLSRDEQYF. CDR3 sequence (DNA): TGTGCCAGCAGCTTGAAACTGTCCCGGGACGAGCAGTACTTC.